This is a list of T cell receptor beta chains from one sample in a study of post-analysis software for immune sequencing data. TCRdb ran MiXCR on the PCR reads and lists one entry per CDR3 protein. The sample has 150,000 to 200,000 distinct CDR3 sequences, about 34% seen once. Sequences were derived from blood, sampled after autologous hematopoietic stem cell transplantation. All receptors derive from a girl between 5 and 17 years old with multiple sclerosis. CDR3s include the opening cysteine and the closing phenylalanine or tryptophan. The D gene is left open where the match is weak. Size is stated for part of the rows, as once, few or many counts, or as a class when the clone is expanded.

j_call d_call clone_size v_call cdr3_aa cdr3_nt
TRBJ2-3 - few TRBV7-3 CASSMGTLVGTDTQYF TGTGCCAGCTCAATGGGGACTCTCGTCGGCACAGATACGCAGTATTTT
TRBJ2-1 TRBD1 - TRBV18 CASSPSGGINGQFF TGTGCCAGCTCACCTTCAGGGGGTATAAATGGGCAGTTCTTC
TRBJ1-1 - - TRBV6-6 CASSYFTGPRTEAFF TGTGCCAGCAGTTACTTCACCGGGCCCCGCACTGAAGCTTTCTTT
TRBJ1-5 - - TRBV12-3/TRBV12-4 CASRSTDQSQHF TGTGCCAGCAGATCGACAGACCAGTCCCAGCATTTT
TRBJ1-5 - few TRBV10-3 CAISGGSPSNQPQHF TGTGCCATCAGTGGGGGCAGCCCTAGCAATCAGCCCCAGCATTTT
TRBJ2-7 TRBD1 - TRBV10-3 CAISGQGALSGEQYF TGTGCCATCAGCGGTCAGGGGGCTTTGTCTGGGGAGCAGTACTTC
TRBJ1-1 TRBD1 - TRBV14 CASSSTGLGAEAFF TGTGCCAGCAGTTCGACAGGGCTGGGGGCTGAAGCTTTCTTT
TRBJ2-1 TRBD2 - TRBV20-1 CSARKGREDEQFF TGCAGTGCTAGAAAGGGGCGGGAGGATGAGCAGTTCTTC
TRBJ2-4 TRBD2 few TRBV5-5 CASSLAGGGLAKNIQYF TGTGCCAGCAGCTTGGCCGGGGGGGGGCTTGCCAAAAACATTCAGTACTTC
TRBJ2-3 TRBD1 many TRBV10-3 CAIRDGTGTDTQYF TGTGCCATCAGGGACGGGACAGGGACAGATACGCAGTATTTT
TRBJ1-5 TRBD1 - TRBV29-1 CSARRGQGEPQHF TGCAGCGCCCGAAGGGGGCAAGGAGAGCCCCAGCATTTT
TRBJ1-2 - - TRBV19 CASSIDSGDYGYTF TGTGCCAGTAGTATAGATTCGGGAGACTATGGCTACACCTTC
TRBJ1-2 - - TRBV20-1 CSASPRSSRVNYGYTF TGCAGTGCTAGCCCTAGGTCCTCTAGGGTTAACTATGGCTACACCTTC
TRBJ2-3 TRBD2 - TRBV27 CASAPGLAGGIASTDTQYF TGTGCCAGCGCCCCGGGACTAGCGGGAGGGATCGCTAGCACAGATACGCAGTATTTT
TRBJ1-6 - few TRBV7-2 CATSRQVNSPLHF TGTGCCACCAGTCGGCAAGTTAATTCACCCCTCCACTTT
TRBJ2-1 - - TRBV12-3/TRBV12-4 CASSSENLSSNEQFF TGTGCCAGCAGTTCCGAGAATCTTTCCTCTAATGAGCAGTTCTTC
TRBJ2-4 - - TRBV12-3/TRBV12-4 CASSLAGGANIQYF TGTGCCAGCAGTTTGGCCGGGGGTGCGAACATTCAGTACTTC
TRBJ2-3 TRBD2 few TRBV9 CASSVGEGDTQYF TGTGCCAGCAGCGTAGGGGAGGGGGATACGCAGTATTTT
TRBJ1-6 - many TRBV4-3 CASSQEPARQSSYNSPLHF TGCGCCAGCAGCCAAGAACCAGCAAGACAGAGCTCCTATAATTCACCCCTCCACTTT
TRBJ2-3 TRBD1 - TRBV11-1 CASSLGQVDTDTQYF TGTGCCAGCAGCCTCGGACAGGTTGACACAGATACGCAGTATTTT
TRBJ2-7 TRBD1 few TRBV29-1 CSVMTGYTYEQYF TGCAGCGTAATGACAGGGTATACCTACGAGCAGTACTTC
TRBJ2-1 TRBD2 once TRBV5-6 CASSFLTSGARNERFF TGTGCCAGCAGCTTTTTAACTAGCGGGGCCCGCAATGAGCGATTCTTC
TRBJ1-5 TRBD1 - TRBV20-1 CSAERQGRNQPQHF TGCAGTGCAGAACGACAGGGGAGGAATCAGCCCCAGCATTTT
TRBJ2-7 - many TRBV7-8 CASSLAPAGTYEQYF TGTGCCAGCAGCTTAGCCCCGGCGGGCACCTACGAGCAGTACTTC
TRBJ2-7 - - TRBV2 CASMGQGSYEQYF TGTGCCAGCATGGGGCAGGGTAGCTACGAGCAGTACTTC
TRBJ1-1 - - TRBV7-9 CASSELGGGGLNTEAFF TGTGCCAGCAGCGAATTAGGGGGTGGGGGCCTGAACACTGAAGCTTTCTTT
TRBJ1-2 TRBD1 few TRBV4-2 CASSHPATGSSGYGYTF TGTGCCAGCAGCCACCCGGCGACAGGGTCCTCAGGGTATGGCTACACCTTC
TRBJ2-5 - - TRBV6-1 CASSDLETQYF TGTGCCAGCAGTGATTTAGAGACCCAGTACTTC
TRBJ2-7 - - TRBV4-2 CASSQGGPVGGQYF TGTGCCAGCAGCCAAGGTGGCCCGGTCGGCGGGCAGTACTTC
TRBJ2-7 - many TRBV6-5 CASGGSREQYF TGTGCCAGCGGAGGGAGTCGCGAGCAGTACTTC
TRBJ2-6 TRBD1 - TRBV18 CASSPEGQGTNVLTF TGTGCCAGCTCACCGGAAGGACAGGGGACCAACGTCCTGACTTTC
TRBJ1-1 TRBD1 few TRBV6-1 CASTRTGEGTEAFF TGTGCCAGCACCCGGACAGGGGAGGGCACTGAAGCTTTCTTT
TRBJ2-3 TRBD2 - TRBV10-3 CAIGGSGSDTDTQYF TGTGCCATCGGAGGAAGCGGGAGTGACACAGATACGCAGTATTTT
TRBJ1-1 TRBD1 - TRBV7-9 CASSSPLDRQDTEAFF TGTGCCAGCAGCTCTCCCCTGGACAGGCAGGACACTGAAGCTTTCTTT
TRBJ2-7 TRBD2 many TRBV13 CASSPRGLFEQYF TGTGCCAGCAGCCCGCGGGGGTTATTCGAGCAGTACTTC
TRBJ2-1 TRBD2 - TRBV20-1 CSAPRGLADNEQFF TGCAGTGCCCCCCGAGGACTAGCCGACAATGAGCAGTTCTTC
TRBJ2-1 - many TRBV7-9 CASPFSGEQFF TGTGCCAGCCCCTTCAGCGGTGAGCAGTTCTTC